This T cell receptor (beta chain) was recovered during a study of Ad26.COV2.S vaccination and SARS-CoV-2 variants. Across the study: Donor had been placed in the Ad26.COV2.S arm of the COV1001 trial.

Treatment given: some 20 received Ad26.COV2.S at low or high dose, single or two shots; 5 received placebo; per-sample allocation not given. Samples came from day 63 after the first vaccine or placebo injection. Trimming removed 3 bases from V and 1 base from J; junction bases left unmatched: 4. This CDR3 is 15 amino acids long. Germline V CDR1 and CDR2: LGHNA, YSLEER. The assay was immunoSEQ multiplex PCR, and TCRdb's table has in-frame clones only and misses some. The sample shows about 680,000 clones, around 89% of them seen only once. The gene calls are TRBV4-3 and TRBJ2-3, with 7 bases aligning to TRBD1. Sequences were derived from peripheral blood, sampled in a trial of Ad26.COV2.S vaccine versus placebo. This TCR was recovered from a person aged 18 to 65 who received the Ad26.COV2.S COVID-19 vaccine or a placebo. The CDR3 protein is CASSQGTERTDTQYF. CDR3 coding DNA: TGCGCCAGCAGCCAGGGGACAGAACGCACAGATACGCAGTATTTT.